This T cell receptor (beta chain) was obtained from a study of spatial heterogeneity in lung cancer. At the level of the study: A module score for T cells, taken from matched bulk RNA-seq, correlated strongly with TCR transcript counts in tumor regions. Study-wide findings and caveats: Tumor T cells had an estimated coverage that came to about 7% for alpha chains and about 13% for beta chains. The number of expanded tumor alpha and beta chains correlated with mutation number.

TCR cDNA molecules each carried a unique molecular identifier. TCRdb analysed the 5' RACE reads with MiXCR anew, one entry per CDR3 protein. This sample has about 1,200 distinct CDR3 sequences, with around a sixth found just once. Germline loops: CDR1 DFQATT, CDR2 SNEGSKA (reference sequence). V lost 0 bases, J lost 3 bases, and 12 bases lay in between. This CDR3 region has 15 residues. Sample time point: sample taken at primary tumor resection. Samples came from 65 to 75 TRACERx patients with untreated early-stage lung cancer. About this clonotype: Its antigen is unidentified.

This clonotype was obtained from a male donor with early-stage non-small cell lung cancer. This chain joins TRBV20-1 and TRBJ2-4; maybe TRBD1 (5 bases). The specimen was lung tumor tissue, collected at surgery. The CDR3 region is CSAREDIGGKNIQYF. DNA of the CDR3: TGCAGTGCTAGAGAGGACATCGGTGGCAAAAACATTCAGTACTTC.